The rows below give T cell receptor beta chains drawn from one sample of a study of T cell changes during pregnancy in multiple sclerosis. Method: immunoSEQ multiplex PCR; TCRdb's copy keeps in-frame clones and lacks some. Of fewer than 60,000 clones in the sample, about 91% were seen once. The sequenced sample was CD8+ T cells from peripheral blood mononuclear cells, obtained after pregnancy. The source is a female donor with multiple sclerosis, enrolled in a pregnancy study. CDR3s leave out the opening cysteine and the closing phenylalanine or tryptophan.

V gene	CDR3 length	J gene	CDR3 protein
TRBV19	12	TRBJ2-7	ASSPRDSLYEQY
TRBV5-5	12	TRBJ2-7	ASSLARTVYEQY
TRBV5-6	15	TRBJ1-1	ASNLGGGKRVNTEAF
TRBV27	12	TRBJ2-3	ASSSSGGRDTQY
TRBV6-6	13	TRBJ2-7	ASSYVTGGSYEQY
TRBV4-1	13	TRBJ2-5	ASSLRGGGSETQY
TRBV6-1	13	TRBJ2-5	ASSDFLAGEETQY
TRBV18	12	TRBJ2-1	ASSLPLSAEEQF
TRBV2	13	TRBJ1-2	ASSDTDRVDYGYT
TRBV28	13	TRBJ2-3	ASRDRDSGTDTQY
TRBV4-1	13	TRBJ1-5	ATKAEVEHNQPQH
TRBV19	13	TRBJ2-1	ASSIDADLYNEQF
TRBV4-1	12	TRBJ2-1	ASSQVTRGDEQF
TRBV5-1	13	TRBJ2-7	ASSLGSADTYEQY
TRBV6-5	13	TRBJ1-1	ASSTSQGENTEAF
TRBV5-1	11	TRBJ2-7	ASSPPDSYEQY
TRBV4-1	15	TRBJ2-2	ASSLAPGTGGTGELF
TRBV11-2	14	TRBJ2-3	ASSFSGGAGTDTQY
TRBV6-4	14	TRBJ2-1	ASSDSLAGPHNEQF
TRBV7-4	15	TRBJ2-4	ASSLEGHVLAKNIQY
TRBV12-5	14	TRBJ2-2	ASGLAVTSRTGELF
TRBV7-3	13	TRBJ2-1	ASSHGTGEGYEQF
TRBV4-2	13	TRBJ1-1	ASSQPDSLNTEAF
TRBV27	13	TRBJ2-1	ASRARGADPHEQF
TRBV6-4	10	TRBJ2-7	ASMRGYYEQY
TRBV5-5	12	TRBJ1-2	ASSLIDRGRGYT
TRBV27	13	TRBJ2-7	ASRPLGQGHYEQY
TRBV30	11	TRBJ1-2	AWSVGAGYGYT